At least ten counts were recorded for the clone carrying this T cell receptor beta chain. Its antigen remains unidentified. The study made its TCR cDNA through 5'RACE template switching. That step introduced a universal primer site along with UMIs. Each CDR3 protein is one row after TCRdb ran MiXCR on the 5' RACE reads. The data contain 450,000 to 600,000 distinct CDR3 sequences, around 17% of them seen just once; the ten biggest clones take up 17%. This record comes from a study of T cells after yellow fever vaccination. V was clipped by 7 bases and J by 4 bases, with 13 bases between them. There are 14 residues in the CDR3. General study points: A secondary response was less intense yet reached its peak sooner, at day 5 versus 15. Subsequent to the booster, the majority of primary-vaccination clones reappeared (around 96% CD4, 88% CD8). Some clonotypes were seen in both the CD4 and the CD8 compartments. These made up a small share and likely arose from convergent recombination.

This TCR was recovered from a man between 18 and 35 years old who received the YFV17D yellow fever vaccine. The specimen comprised PBMCs, sampled more than 4 days after the first yellow fever vaccination. V usage is TRBV12-3 or TRBV12-4 and J usage is TRBJ2-2, with D uncertain. CDR3 DNA sequence: TGTGCCAGCACCACTGGGGTGGGCACCGGGGAGCTGTTTTTT. Translating it yields CASTTGVGTGELFF.